This is a list of T cell receptor beta chains from one sample in a study of Ad26.COV2.S vaccination and SARS-CoV-2 variants. Only in-frame clones appear in the TCRdb table, and some are missing; sequencing was by immunoSEQ multiplex PCR. The data contain more than 400,000 clones, less than 95% of them seen just once; the ten biggest clones take up about 4.5%. Here the sequenced sample was peripheral blood, taken in a trial of Ad26.COV2.S vaccine versus placebo. The receptors originated from a person between 18 and 65 years old who received the Ad26.COV2.S COVID-19 vaccine or a placebo. Both conserved end residues are part of each CDR3. The D gene is left open where the match is weak. Clone sizes are given selectively: once, few, many, or a class where the clone is expanded.

>NA|NA|TRBJ2-7|TRBV7-3
CASSLSSFGTSPSEQYF
TGTGCCAGCAGCTTATCGTCCTTTGGTACGAGCCCTTCGGAGCAGTACTTC
>NA|TRBD1|TRBJ1-4|TRBV9
CASSGQGSNEKLFF
TGTGCCAGCAGCGGACAGGGATCTAATGAAAAACTGTTTTTT
>NA|NA|TRBJ1-2|TRBV3-1/TRBV3-2
CASSPGSSRNYGYTF
TGTGCCAGCAGCCCCGGGAGCAGCAGGAACTATGGCTACACCTTC
>NA|NA|TRBJ1-4|TRBV3-1/TRBV3-2
CASSQANRAEKLFF
TGTGCCAGCAGCCAAGCGAACAGGGCAGAAAAACTGTTTTTT
>NA|NA|TRBJ2-3|TRBV27
CASSLGRTTDTQYF
TGTGCCAGCAGTTTAGGTCGGACTACAGATACGCAGTATTTT
>NA|NA|TRBJ2-3|TRBV4-3
CASSQDLVSSTDTQYF
TGCGCCAGCAGCCAAGATCTGGTGTCCAGCACAGATACGCAGTATTTT
>NA|TRBD1|TRBJ1-2|TRBV7-8
CASSPRQGAAYGYTF
TGTGCCAGCAGCCCAAGACAGGGGGCTGCCTATGGCTACACCTTC
>NA|NA|TRBJ1-1|TRBV1
CTSSRETNSHKNTEAFF
TGCACCAGCAGCCGTGAGACAAACTCCCACAAGAACACTGAAGCTTTCTTT
>many|NA|TRBJ1-1|TRBV14
CASSRHTPRPGTEAFF
TGTGCCAGCAGCCGGCACACGCCCCGGCCCGGGACTGAAGCTTTCTTT
>NA|NA|TRBJ2-5|TRBV19
CASSIGGSSFQETQYF
TGTGCCAGTAGTATAGGGGGCAGCAGCTTCCAAGAGACCCAGTACTTC
>NA|NA|TRBJ2-1|TRBV5-4
CASSPNRAGENEQFF
TGTGCCAGCAGCCCGAACAGGGCGGGCGAAAATGAGCAGTTCTTC
>NA|TRBD2|TRBJ2-7|TRBV9
CASSVGLAGSYEQYF
TGTGCCAGCAGCGTGGGACTAGCGGGATCCTACGAGCAGTACTTC
>NA|NA|TRBJ2-7|TRBV9
CASSVAAGTTYEQYF
TGTGCCAGCAGCGTAGCGGCGGGAACCACCTACGAGCAGTACTTC
>NA|TRBD1|TRBJ1-2|TRBV9
CASSAWEGQIYGYTF
TGTGCCAGCAGCGCGTGGGAGGGACAGATCTATGGCTACACCTTC
>NA|NA|TRBJ2-2|TRBV12-3/TRBV12-4
CASSLDRAGELFF
TGTGCCAGCAGTTTAGACAGGGCCGGGGAGCTGTTTTTT
>NA|NA|TRBJ2-7|TRBV2
CASTGASTGREQYF
TGTGCCAGCACCGGAGCCAGTACAGGGAGAGAGCAGTACTTC
>NA|NA|TRBJ2-5|TRBV10-2
CASSERETQYF
TGCGCCAGCAGTGAAAGGGAGACCCAGTACTTC
>NA|NA|TRBJ2-7|TRBV13
CASSPSGTAYEQYF
TGTGCCAGCAGCCCTTCGGGAACCGCCTACGAGCAGTACTTC
>NA|NA|TRBJ1-2|TRBV14
CASSQIDSAGYTF
TGTGCCAGCAGCCAAATCGACAGTGCCGGCTACACCTTC
>NA|TRBD2|TRBJ2-5|TRBV9
CASSYGGRPGETQYF
TGTGCCAGCAGCTACGGGGGGAGGCCGGGAGAGACCCAGTACTTC
>once|NA|TRBJ1-5|TRBV27
CASSLSRNSNQPQHF
TGTGCCAGCAGTTTATCCCGGAATAGCAATCAGCCCCAGCATTTT
>NA|NA|TRBJ1-1|TRBV4-2
CASSQDLQLNTEAFF
TGTGCCAGCAGCCAAGACTTACAGCTCAACACTGAAGCTTTCTTT
>NA|NA|TRBJ2-7|TRBV27
CATSARAAYYEQYF
TGTGCCACCTCCGCACGGGCGGCGTACTACGAGCAGTACTTC
>NA|TRBD1|TRBJ2-7|TRBV6-1
CASSEVGTVHYEQYF
TGTGCCAGCAGTGAAGTTGGGACAGTCCACTACGAGCAGTACTTC
>NA|NA|TRBJ2-7|TRBV28
CASSLRDPFLEQYF
TGTGCCAGCAGTCTCCGGGACCCCTTTTTGGAGCAGTACTTC
>NA|TRBD2|TRBJ2-7|TRBV11-2
CASSIRTSGRPLYEQYF
TGTGCCAGCAGCATACGGACTAGCGGGAGGCCCCTCTACGAGCAGTACTTC
>NA|NA|TRBJ1-5|TRBV28
CASTPRGVWGPQHF
TGTGCCAGCACCCCCCGAGGGGTTTGGGGGCCCCAGCATTTT
>NA|NA|TRBJ2-7|TRBV12-3/TRBV12-4
CASSFGTSYEQYF
TGTGCCAGCAGTTTCGGGACGAGCTACGAGCAGTACTTC
>NA|NA|TRBJ2-2|TRBV4-1
CASSQDPGGRELFF
TGCGCCAGCAGCCAAGATCCTGGGGGTCGGGAGCTGTTTTTT
>NA|TRBD2|TRBJ2-1|TRBV15
CATSGTSVRSYNEQFF
TGTGCCACCAGCGGCACTAGCGTGAGATCCTACAATGAGCAGTTCTTC
>once|NA|TRBJ2-2|TRBV7-2
CASSLERAENTGELFF
TGTGCCAGCAGCTTAGAGCGAGCAGAGAACACCGGGGAGCTGTTTTTT
>NA|TRBD1|TRBJ1-6|TRBV9
CASSETQGNSPLHF
TGTGCCAGCTCTGAAACACAGGGGAATTCACCCCTCCACTTT
>NA|NA|TRBJ2-6|TRBV28
CASSLYPPGTGLGEANVLTF
TGTGCCAGCAGTTTATACCCTCCCGGGACGGGGCTTGGGGAGGCCAACGTCCTGACTTTC
>NA|NA|TRBJ2-7|TRBV6-1
CASSEALRTPYEQYF
TGTGCCAGCAGTGAAGCGCTTCGGACACCTTACGAGCAGTACTTC
>NA|NA|TRBJ2-6|TRBV2
CASSEQGSGANVLTF
TGTGCCAGCAGTGAACAGGGATCTGGGGCCAACGTCCTGACTTTC
>NA|NA|TRBJ2-1|TRBV3-1/TRBV3-2
CASSQTGPAFF
TGTGCCAGCAGCCAAACCGGACCTGCGTTCTTC
>once|NA|TRBJ2-1|TRBV7-9
CASSHGGDYNEQFF
TGTGCCAGCAGCCACGGGGGCGACTACAATGAGCAGTTCTTC
>NA|NA|TRBJ2-5|TRBV5-1
CASSRGQETQYF
TGCGCCAGCAGCCGGGGGCAAGAGACCCAGTACTTC
>NA|TRBD2|TRBJ2-5|TRBV4-3
CASSQGTSGQETQYF
TGCGCCAGCAGCCAGGGGACTAGCGGTCAAGAGACCCAGTACTTC
>NA|TRBD1|TRBJ2-2|TRBV9
CASTVEGQPGELFF
TGTGCCAGCACCGTAGAGGGACAGCCAGGGGAGCTGTTTTTT
>NA|TRBD1|TRBJ2-1|TRBV5-6
CASSHRDREVNEQFF
TGTGCCAGCAGCCACCGGGACAGGGAGGTCAATGAGCAGTTCTTC
>NA|NA|TRBJ2-1|TRBV12-3/TRBV12-4
CASSFEPSGKFF
TGTGCCAGCAGTTTCGAGCCTAGTGGGAAGTTCTTC
>NA|NA|TRBJ2-3|TRBV6-2/TRBV6-3
CASSLRLASTDTQYF
TGTGCCAGCAGTTTACGACTGGCAAGCACAGATACGCAGTATTTT
>NA|NA|TRBJ2-7|TRBV18
CASSGVGDEQYF
TGTGCCAGCTCAGGCGTGGGGGACGAGCAGTACTTC
>few|NA|TRBJ1-6|TRBV5-4
CASSAGASSYNSPLHF
TGTGCCAGCAGCGCCGGGGCGAGCTCCTATAATTCACCCCTCCACTTT
>NA|NA|TRBJ2-1|TRBV7-2
CASSLGSLGYNEQFF
TGTGCCAGCAGCTTAGGGTCCCTGGGATACAATGAGCAGTTCTTC
>NA|TRBD1|TRBJ2-1|TRBV5-4
CASSSDRGSYNEQFF
TGTGCCAGCAGCTCCGACAGGGGGTCCTACAATGAGCAGTTCTTC
>once|TRBD1|TRBJ2-3|TRBV25-1
CASSEYRGPGTDTQYF
TGTGCCAGCAGTGAATACAGGGGGCCCGGCACAGATACGCAGTATTTT
>NA|TRBD2|TRBJ2-1|TRBV18
CASSPGLAGLGYNEQFF
TGTGCCAGCTCACCGGGACTAGCGGGATTAGGATACAATGAGCAGTTCTTC
>once|TRBD2|TRBJ2-7|TRBV24-1
CATSDSTSSAEQYF
TGTGCCACCAGTGATTCGACTAGCTCCGCCGAGCAGTACTTC
>NA|NA|TRBJ2-7|TRBV2
CASIAPAGNYEQYF
TGTGCCAGCATCGCCCCGGCAGGGAACTACGAGCAGTACTTC
>few|NA|TRBJ2-2|TRBV9
CASSVGALNTGELFF
TGTGCCAGCAGCGTCGGTGCCCTTAACACCGGGGAGCTGTTTTTT
>NA|NA|TRBJ2-5|TRBV28
CASSFSQQETQYF
TGTGCCAGCAGTTTTAGTCAGCAAGAGACCCAGTACTTC